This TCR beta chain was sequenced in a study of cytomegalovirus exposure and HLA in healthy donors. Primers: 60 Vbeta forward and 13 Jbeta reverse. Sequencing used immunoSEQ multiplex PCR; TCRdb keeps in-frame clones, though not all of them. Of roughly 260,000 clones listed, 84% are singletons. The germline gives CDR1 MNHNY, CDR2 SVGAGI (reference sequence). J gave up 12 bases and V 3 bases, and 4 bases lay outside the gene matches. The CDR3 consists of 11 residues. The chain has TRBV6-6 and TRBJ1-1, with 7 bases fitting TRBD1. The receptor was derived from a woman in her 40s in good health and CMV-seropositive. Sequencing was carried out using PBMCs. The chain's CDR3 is CASSYTGVSFF. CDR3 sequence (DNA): TGTGCCAGCAGTTATACAGGGGTGTCTTTCTTT.